Presented here are 3 T cell receptor beta chains from one specimen sequenced in a study of blood T cell repertoires in COVID-19. The protocol was immunoSEQ multiplex PCR, while the TCRdb copy is restricted to in-frame clones and leaves out a portion. The table shows 110,000 to 150,000 clones, with 88% occurring only once. Input material: peripheral blood. The receptors stem from a man in his 70s with acute or convalescent COVID-19.

As DNA, the CDR3 is TGCGCCAGCAGCCAAGCCTTTGGACAGGTCTATGGCTACACCTTC. Protein product: CASSQAFGQVYGYTF. The chain couples TRBV4-1 to TRBJ1-2, with 7 positions matching TRBD1. The trim removed 1 base at V and 4 bases at J, leaving 6 bases unmatched. Per germline, CDR1 MGHRA and CDR2 YSYEKL. The CDR3 length is 15 residues.

This chain connects TRBV7-2 to TRBJ1-6; no clear D gene. Germline V gives CDR1 SGHTA, CDR2 FQGNSA. The V end was cut by 1 base, the J end by 6 bases, with 4 bases between. The CDR3 is 13 residues long. The CDR3 region has the DNA TGTGCCAGCAGCTTAGAAGCTAATTCACCCCTCCACTTT. It encodes CASSLEANSPLHF.

This chain connects TRBV28 to TRBJ1-5; 10 positions agree with TRBD1. Germline V gene lookup returns CDR1 MDHEN and CDR2 SYDVKM. The V segment lost 5 bases and the J segment 6 bases; nucleotides outside the gene matches: 7. The length of the CDR3 is 15 residues. This CDR3 reads CASSTGQGSGQPQHF. CDR3 bases: TGTGCCAGCAGTACGGGACAGGGGAGCGGTCAGCCCCAGCATTTT. The variable domain in full, completed from reference TRBV28 and TRBJ1-5, reads DVKVTQSSRYLVKRTGEKVFLECVQDMDHENMFWYRQDPGLGLRLIYFSYDVKMKEKGDIPEGYSVSREKKERFSLILESASTNQTSMYLCASSTGQGSGQPQHFGDGTRLSIL.